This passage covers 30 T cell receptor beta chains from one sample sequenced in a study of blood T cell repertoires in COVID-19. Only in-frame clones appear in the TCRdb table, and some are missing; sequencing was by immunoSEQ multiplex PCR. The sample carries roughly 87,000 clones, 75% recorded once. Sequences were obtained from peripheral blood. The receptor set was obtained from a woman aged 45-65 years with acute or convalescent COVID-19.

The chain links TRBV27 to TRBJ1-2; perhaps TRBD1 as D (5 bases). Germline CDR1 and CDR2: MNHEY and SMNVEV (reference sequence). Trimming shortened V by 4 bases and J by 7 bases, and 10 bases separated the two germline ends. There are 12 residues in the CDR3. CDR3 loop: CASSSQGTGYTF. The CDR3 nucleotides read TGTGCCAGCAGTTCTCAGGGTACTGGCTACACCTTC.

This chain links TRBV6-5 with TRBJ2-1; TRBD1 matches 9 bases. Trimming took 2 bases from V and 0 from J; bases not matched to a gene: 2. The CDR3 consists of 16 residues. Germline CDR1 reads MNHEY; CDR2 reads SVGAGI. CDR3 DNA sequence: TGTGCCAGCAGTTACCAGGGACAGGGCTCCTACAATGAGCAGTTCTTC. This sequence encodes CASSYQGQGSYNEQFF.

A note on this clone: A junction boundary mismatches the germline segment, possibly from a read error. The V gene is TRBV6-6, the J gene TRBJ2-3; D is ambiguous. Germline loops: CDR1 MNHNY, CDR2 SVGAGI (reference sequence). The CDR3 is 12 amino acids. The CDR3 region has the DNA TGTGCCAGCAGTTACTCCACAAATACGCAGTATTTT. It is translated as CASSYSTNTQYF.

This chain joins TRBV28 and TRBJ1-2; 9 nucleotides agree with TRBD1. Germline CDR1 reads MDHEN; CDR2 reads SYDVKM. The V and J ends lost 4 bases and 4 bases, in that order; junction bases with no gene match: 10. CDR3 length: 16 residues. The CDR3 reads CASSSGTGRAGYGYTF. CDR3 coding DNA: TGTGCCAGCAGTTCTGGGACAGGGAGGGCTGGCTATGGCTACACCTTC.

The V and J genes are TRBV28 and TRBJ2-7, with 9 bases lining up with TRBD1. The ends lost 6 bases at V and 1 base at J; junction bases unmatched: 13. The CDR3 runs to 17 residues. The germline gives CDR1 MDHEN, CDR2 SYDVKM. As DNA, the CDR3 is TGTGCCAGCAGACCGCTCGGTTTCGGGACAGGGTCCTACGAGCAGTACTTC. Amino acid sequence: CASRPLGFGTGSYEQYF.

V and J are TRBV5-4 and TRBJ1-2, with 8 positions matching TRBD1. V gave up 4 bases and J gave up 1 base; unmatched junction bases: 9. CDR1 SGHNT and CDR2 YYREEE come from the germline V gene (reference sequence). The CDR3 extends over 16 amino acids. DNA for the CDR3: TGTGCCAGCAGCCCCGCCAGGACAGGGAATAACTATGGCTACACCTTC. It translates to CASSPARTGNNYGYTF.

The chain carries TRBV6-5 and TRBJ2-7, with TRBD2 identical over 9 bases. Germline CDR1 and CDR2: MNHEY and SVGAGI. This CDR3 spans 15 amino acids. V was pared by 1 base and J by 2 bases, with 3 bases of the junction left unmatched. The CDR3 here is CASSYFAGGTYEQYF. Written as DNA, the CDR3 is TGTGCCAGCAGTTACTTCGCGGGGGGGACCTACGAGCAGTACTTC.

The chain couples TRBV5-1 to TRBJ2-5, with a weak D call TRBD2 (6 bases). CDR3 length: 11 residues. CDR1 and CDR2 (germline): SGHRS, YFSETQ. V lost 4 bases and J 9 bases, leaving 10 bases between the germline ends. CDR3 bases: TGCGCCAGCAGCCAAGGCGGGGCCCAGTACTTC. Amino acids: CASSQGGAQYF.

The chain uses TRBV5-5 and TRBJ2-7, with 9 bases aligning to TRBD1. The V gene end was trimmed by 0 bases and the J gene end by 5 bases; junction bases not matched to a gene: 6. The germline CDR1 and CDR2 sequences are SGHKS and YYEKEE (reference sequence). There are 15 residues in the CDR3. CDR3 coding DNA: TGTGCCAGCAGCTTGGGATTGAGGACAGGGGACGAGCAGTACTTC. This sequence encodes CASSLGLRTGDEQYF.

The CDR3 protein is CSASLYGTGARDGYTF. CDR3 coding DNA: TGCAGTGCTAGTTTATATGGGACAGGGGCCAGAGATGGCTACACCTTC. The chain links TRBV20-1 to TRBJ1-2; TRBD1 matches 10 bases. The CDR3 runs to 16 residues. Germline CDR1 and CDR2: DFQATT and SNEGSKA (reference sequence). Germline trimming cut 3 bases from V and 6 bases from J; bases unmatched to any gene: 13.

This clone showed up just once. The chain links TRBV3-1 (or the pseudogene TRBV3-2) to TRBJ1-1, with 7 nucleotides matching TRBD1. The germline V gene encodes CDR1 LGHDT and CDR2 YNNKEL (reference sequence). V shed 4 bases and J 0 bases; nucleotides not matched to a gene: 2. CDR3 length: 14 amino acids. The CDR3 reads CASSPGQLNTEAFF. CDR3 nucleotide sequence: TGTGCCAGCAGCCCGGGACAGCTGAACACTGAAGCTTTCTTT.

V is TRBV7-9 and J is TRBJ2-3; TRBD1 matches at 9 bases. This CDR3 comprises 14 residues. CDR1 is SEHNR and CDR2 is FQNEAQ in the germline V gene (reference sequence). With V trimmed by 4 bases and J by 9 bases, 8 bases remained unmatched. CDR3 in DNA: TGTGCCAGCAGCTCCCGAAACGGACAGGGGACGCAGTATTTT. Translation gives CASSSRNGQGTQYF.

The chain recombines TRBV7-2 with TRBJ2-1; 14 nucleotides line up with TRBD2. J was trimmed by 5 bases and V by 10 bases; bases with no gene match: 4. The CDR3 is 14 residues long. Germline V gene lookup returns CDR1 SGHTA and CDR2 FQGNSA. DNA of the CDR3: TGTGCCACACGACTAGCGGGGGGGAACAATGAGCAGTTCTTC. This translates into CATRLAGGNNEQFF.

CDR3 bases: TGTGCCACATCCCAGGGGGGCGCGATTAAAAACATTCAGTACTTC. It codes for CATSQGGAIKNIQYF. The chain joins TRBV2 to TRBJ2-4; D might be TRBD1 (7 bases). This CDR3 is 15 amino acids long. V dropped 10 bases and J dropped 4 bases, with 20 bases sitting between them. Germline V CDR1 and CDR2: SNHLY, FYNNEI.

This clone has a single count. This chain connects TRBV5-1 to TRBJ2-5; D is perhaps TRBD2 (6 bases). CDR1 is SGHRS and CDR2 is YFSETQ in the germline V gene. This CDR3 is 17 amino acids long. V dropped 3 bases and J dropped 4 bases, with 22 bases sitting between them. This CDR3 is CASSSPSGAIVGETQYF. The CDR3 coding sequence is TGCGCCAGCAGCTCTCCCTCGGGAGCGATAGTGGGAGAGACCCAGTACTTC.

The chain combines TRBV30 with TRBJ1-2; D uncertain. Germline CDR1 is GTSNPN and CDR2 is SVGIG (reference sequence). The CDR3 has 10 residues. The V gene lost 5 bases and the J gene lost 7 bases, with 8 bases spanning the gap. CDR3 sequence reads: CAWGRGGYTF. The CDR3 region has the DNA TGTGCCTGGGGGCGAGGTGGCTACACCTTC.

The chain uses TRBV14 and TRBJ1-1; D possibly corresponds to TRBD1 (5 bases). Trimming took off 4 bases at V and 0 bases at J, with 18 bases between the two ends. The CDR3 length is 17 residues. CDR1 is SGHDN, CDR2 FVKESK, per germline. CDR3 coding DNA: TGTGCCAGCAGCCGCCGGCCCGGGGGAGTGGTGAACACTGAAGCTTTCTTT. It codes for CASSRRPGGVVNTEAFF.

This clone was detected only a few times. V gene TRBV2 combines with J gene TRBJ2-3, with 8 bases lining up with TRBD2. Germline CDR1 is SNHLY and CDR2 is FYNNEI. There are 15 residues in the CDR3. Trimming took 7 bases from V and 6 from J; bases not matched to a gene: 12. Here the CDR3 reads CASIDPGLGGDTQYF. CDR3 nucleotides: TGTGCCAGCATAGACCCGGGACTAGGGGGGGATACGCAGTATTTT.

The CDR3 DNA sequence: TGTGCCAGTAGTATAGTATCCGATCAGCCCCAGCATTTT. This encodes CASSIVSDQPQHF. This chain joins TRBV19 and TRBJ1-5; D not resolved. Germline lookup yields CDR1 LNHDA and CDR2 SQIVND (reference sequence). The CDR3 is made up of 13 amino acids. V was trimmed by 1 base and J by 5 bases, leaving 6 bases between them.

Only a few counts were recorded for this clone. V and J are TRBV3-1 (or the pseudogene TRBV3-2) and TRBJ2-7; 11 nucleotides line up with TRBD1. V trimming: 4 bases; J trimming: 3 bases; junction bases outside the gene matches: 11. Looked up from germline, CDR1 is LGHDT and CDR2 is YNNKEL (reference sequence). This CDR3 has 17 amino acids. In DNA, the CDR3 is TGTGCCAGCAGCCCGAACGGAGACGGGACAGGGGGCTACGAGCAGTACTTC. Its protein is CASSPNGDGTGGYEQYF.

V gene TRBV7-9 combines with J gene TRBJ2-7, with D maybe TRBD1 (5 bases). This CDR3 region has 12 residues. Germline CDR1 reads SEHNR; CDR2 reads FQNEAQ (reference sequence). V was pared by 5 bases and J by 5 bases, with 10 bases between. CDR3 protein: CASSQDSNEQYF. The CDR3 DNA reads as TGTGCCAGCAGCCAAGACAGTAACGAGCAGTACTTC. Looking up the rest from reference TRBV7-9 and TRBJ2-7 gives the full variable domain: DTGVSQNPRHKITKRGQNVTFRCDPISEHNRLYWYRQTLGQGPEFLTYFQNEAQLEKSRLLSDRFSAERPKGSFSTLEIQRTEQGDSAMYLCASSQDSNEQYFGPGTRLTVT.

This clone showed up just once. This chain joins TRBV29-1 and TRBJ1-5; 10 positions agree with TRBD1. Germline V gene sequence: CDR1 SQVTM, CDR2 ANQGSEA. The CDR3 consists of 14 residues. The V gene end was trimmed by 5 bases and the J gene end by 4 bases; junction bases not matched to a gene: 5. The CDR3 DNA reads TGCAGCGTTCCGGGACAGGGGACAAATCAGCCCCAGCATTTT. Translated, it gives CSVPGQGTNQPQHF.

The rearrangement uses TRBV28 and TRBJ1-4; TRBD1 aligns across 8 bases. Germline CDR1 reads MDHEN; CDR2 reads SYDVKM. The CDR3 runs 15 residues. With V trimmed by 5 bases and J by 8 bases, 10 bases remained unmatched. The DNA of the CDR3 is TGTGCCAGCAGTGTACTACAGGGGGTGGCCGAAAAACTGTTTTTT. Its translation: CASSVLQGVAEKLFF.

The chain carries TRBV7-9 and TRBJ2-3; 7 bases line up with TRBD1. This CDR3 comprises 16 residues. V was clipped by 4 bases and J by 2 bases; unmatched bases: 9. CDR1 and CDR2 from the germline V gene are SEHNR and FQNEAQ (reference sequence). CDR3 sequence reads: CASSSLRGGATDTQYF. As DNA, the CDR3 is TGTGCCAGCAGCTCTCTTCGAGGGGGCGCCACAGATACGCAGTATTTT.

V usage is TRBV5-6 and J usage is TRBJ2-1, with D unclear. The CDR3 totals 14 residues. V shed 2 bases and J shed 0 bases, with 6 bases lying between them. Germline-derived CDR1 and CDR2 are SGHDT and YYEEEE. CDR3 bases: TGTGCCAGCAGCTTTACGAGCTCCTACAATGAGCAGTTCTTC. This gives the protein CASSFTSSYNEQFF.

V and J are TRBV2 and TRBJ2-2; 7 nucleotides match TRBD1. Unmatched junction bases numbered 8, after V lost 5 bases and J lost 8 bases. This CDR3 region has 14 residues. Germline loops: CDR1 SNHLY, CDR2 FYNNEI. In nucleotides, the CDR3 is TGTGCCAGCAGTTCCGGGACAGCGTCGGGGGAGCTGTTTTTT. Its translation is CASSSGTASGELFF.

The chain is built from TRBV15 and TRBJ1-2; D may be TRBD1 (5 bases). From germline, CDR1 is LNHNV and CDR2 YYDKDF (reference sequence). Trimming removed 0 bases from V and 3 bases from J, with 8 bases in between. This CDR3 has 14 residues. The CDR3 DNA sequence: TGTGCCACCAGCAGAGAAGGGGTTGACTATGGCTACACCTTC. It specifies CATSREGVDYGYTF.

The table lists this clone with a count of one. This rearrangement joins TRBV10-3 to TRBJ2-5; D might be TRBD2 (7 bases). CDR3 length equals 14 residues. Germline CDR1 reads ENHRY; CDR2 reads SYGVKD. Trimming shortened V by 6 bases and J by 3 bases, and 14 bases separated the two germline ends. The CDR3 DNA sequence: TGTGCCATCAGCCTTCGGGGGGCTGAAGAGACCCAGTACTTC. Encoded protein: CAISLRGAEETQYF.

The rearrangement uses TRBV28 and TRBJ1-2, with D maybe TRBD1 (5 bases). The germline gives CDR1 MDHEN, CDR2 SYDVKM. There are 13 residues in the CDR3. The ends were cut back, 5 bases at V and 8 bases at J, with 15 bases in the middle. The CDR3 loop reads CASSVGRDGGYTF. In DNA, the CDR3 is TGTGCCAGCAGTGTGGGGCGGGACGGGGGCTACACCTTC.

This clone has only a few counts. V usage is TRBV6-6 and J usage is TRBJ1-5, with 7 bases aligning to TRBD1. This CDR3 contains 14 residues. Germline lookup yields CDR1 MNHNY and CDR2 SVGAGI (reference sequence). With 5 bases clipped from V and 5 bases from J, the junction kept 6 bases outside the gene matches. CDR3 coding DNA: TGTGCCAGCAGTCTACAGGGGCCTTATCAGCCCCAGCATTTT. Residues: CASSLQGPYQPQHF.